The TCR beta chain described here comes from a study of cytotoxic CD8 clonotypes in ibrutinib-treated CLL. Study details: Among patients, around 24 responded partially and 2 completely; approximately 14 then stayed remitted and around twelve progressed after median roughly 73 months. Study-level findings and limits: Sustained-remission and progressing patients diverged in sampling times. Clonality showed a rise at ibrutinib response that reversed toward baseline at progression. Baseline clonality, above age-matched healthy donor levels, tracked circulating CD8+ T-cell counts.

About this clone: Its antigen is undetermined.

This table comes from immunoSEQ multiplex PCR, and its TCRdb copy is limited to in-frame clones, with some not included. Among tens of thousands of clones listed, around 55% were seen once. This CDR3 is 15 amino acids long. Trimming removed 6 bases from V and 0 bases from J, with 11 bases in between. The germline V gene encodes CDR1 MNHNY and CDR2 SVGAGI (reference sequence). This TCR derives from a human donor with chronic lymphocytic leukemia. The sample here was PBMCs, taken after 24 months of ibrutinib treatment. The chain employs TRBV6-6 and TRBJ2-2, with D possibly being TRBD1 or TRBD2 (5 bases each). The CDR3 bases are TGTGCCAGCAGAGCCGGGACGTCGAACACCGGGGAGCTGTTTTTT. Its protein product is CASRAGTSNTGELFF.